This TCR beta chain was observed in a study of blood T cell repertoires in COVID-19. This CDR3 is 14 amino acids long. Germline values: CDR1 MNHEY, CDR2 SMNVEV (reference sequence). Trimming removed 6 bases from V and 6 bases from J, with 17 bases in between. Libraries were prepared by immunoSEQ multiplex PCR; TCRdb keeps only in-frame clonotypes and omits some of them. The data show roughly 160,000 clones, 70% to 90% seen once. This TCR was recovered from an elderly woman with COVID-19, enrolled during active disease. V gene TRBV27 combines with J gene TRBJ1-1, with D perhaps matching TRBD1 (5 bases). Sample: peripheral blood. CDR3 nucleotide sequence: TGTGCCAGCAGATCCCGACGGACGGGGGCTGAAGCTTTCTTT. As protein: CASRSRRTGAEAFF.